Listed below are T cell receptor beta chains from one sample, sequenced in a study of beta chain features in type 1 diabetes. The table came from immunoSEQ multiplex PCR; TCRdb's copy has only in-frame clones and leaves some out. This sample has around 650,000 clones; approximately 13% occur once, and the top ten carry about 0.11%. Source material: naive CD4+ T cells from blood. These receptor sequences come from a man aged 30 to 45 with type 1 diabetes. Both conserved end residues are part of each CDR3. A D gene is named only where the DNA matches it firmly. Some rows mark clone size as missing; the rest say once, few, many or name a class of expanded clone.

D: -
V: TRBV6-5
size: -
length: 12
J: TRBJ1-2
CDR3: CAILITTYGYTF
DNA: TGTGCCATTCTGATCACAACCTATGGCTACACCTTC

D: -
V: TRBV12-5
size: few
length: 13
J: TRBJ2-3
CDR3: CASGAGGGDTQYF
DNA: TGTGCTAGTGGGGCCGGCGGAGGAGATACGCAGTATTTT

D: -
V: TRBV18
size: few
length: 15
J: TRBJ2-3
CDR3: CASSPRTLQTDTQYF
DNA: TGTGCCAGCTCACCTCGGACCCTCCAGACAGATACGCAGTATTTT

D: TRBD1
V: TRBV7-9
size: -
length: 15
J: TRBJ1-2
CDR3: CASSSDRDRNYGYTF
DNA: TGTGCCAGCAGCTCAGACAGGGACCGGAACTATGGCTACACCTTC

D: -
V: TRBV6-1
size: few
length: 15
J: TRBJ2-2
CDR3: CASSEGPVLTGELFF
DNA: TGTGCCAGCAGTGAAGGCCCGGTTTTAACCGGGGAGCTGTTTTTT

D: -
V: TRBV11-2
size: -
length: 11
J: TRBJ1-2
CDR3: CASSLEYGYTF
DNA: TGTGCCAGCAGCTTAGAATATGGCTACACCTTC

D: TRBD1
V: TRBV4-3
size: -
length: 17
J: TRBJ1-1
CDR3: CASSQEGTGGFVTEAFF
DNA: TGCGCCAGCAGCCAAGAAGGGACAGGGGGCTTTGTGACTGAAGCTTTCTTT

D: TRBD2
V: TRBV10-3
size: few
length: 14
J: TRBJ2-3
CDR3: CAISQAGLTDTQYF
DNA: TGTGCCATCAGCCAAGCGGGGTTGACAGATACGCAGTATTTT

D: TRBD1
V: TRBV29-1
size: -
length: 13
J: TRBJ1-3
CDR3: CSGTGNSGNTIYF
DNA: TGCAGTGGGACAGGGAACTCTGGAAACACCATATATTTT

D: -
V: TRBV29-1
size: -
length: 12
J: TRBJ1-1
CDR3: CSVVEPYTEAFF
DNA: TGCAGCGTGGTCGAGCCATACACTGAAGCTTTCTTT

D: -
V: TRBV19
size: -
length: 15
J: TRBJ1-5
CDR3: CASSIPGMVNQPQHF
DNA: TGTGCCAGTAGTATCCCAGGGATGGTCAATCAGCCCCAGCATTTT

D: -
V: TRBV11-2
size: -
length: 13
J: TRBJ2-7
CDR3: CASSLDTRSEQYF
DNA: TGTGCCAGCAGCTTAGACACTAGGAGCGAGCAGTACTTC

D: TRBD2
V: TRBV30
size: -
length: 15
J: TRBJ2-3
CDR3: CAWSVLWGGSDTQYF
DNA: TGTGCCTGGAGTGTACTGTGGGGGGGGAGCGATACGCAGTATTTT

D: -
V: TRBV6-5
size: few
length: 12
J: TRBJ2-7
CDR3: CASSTPLREQYF
DNA: TGTGCCAGCAGCACTCCCCTTCGCGAGCAGTACTTC

D: -
V: TRBV27
size: few
length: 16
J: TRBJ1-2
CDR3: CASRGRGAAHTYGYTF
DNA: TGTGCCAGCAGGGGCCGAGGTGCAGCTCATACCTATGGCTACACCTTC

D: -
V: TRBV29-1
size: -
length: 14
J: TRBJ2-2
CDR3: CSVGARDNTGELFF
DNA: TGCAGCGTTGGTGCGAGGGACAACACCGGGGAGCTGTTTTTT

D: -
V: TRBV6-1
size: few
length: 11
J: TRBJ2-7
CDR3: CASALGYEQYF
DNA: TGTGCCAGCGCACTGGGCTACGAGCAGTACTTC

D: -
V: TRBV23-1
size: -
length: 15
J: TRBJ1-4
CDR3: CASARDRGTNEKLFF
DNA: TGCGCCAGCGCCCGGGACCGGGGAACTAATGAAAAACTGTTTTTT

D: -
V: TRBV7-2
size: -
length: 16
J: TRBJ2-7
CDR3: CASSLASRAISYEQYF
DNA: TGTGCCAGCAGCTTAGCGTCGCGGGCCATATCCTACGAGCAGTACTTC

D: TRBD1
V: TRBV5-1
size: -
length: 15
J: TRBJ2-2
CDR3: CASSLIQGLTGELFF
DNA: TGCGCCAGCAGCCTAATACAGGGGTTGACCGGGGAGCTGTTTTTT

D: TRBD2
V: TRBV25-1
size: -
length: 16
J: TRBJ2-1
CDR3: CASSELQRGAYNEQFF
DNA: TGTGCCAGCAGTGAACTCCAGCGGGGGGCGTACAATGAGCAGTTCTTC

D: TRBD2
V: TRBV2
size: few
length: 14
J: TRBJ2-3
CDR3: CASRVAGYTDTQYF
DNA: TGTGCCAGCAGGGTAGCGGGCTACACAGATACGCAGTATTTT

D: -
V: TRBV19
size: -
length: 17
J: TRBJ1-3
CDR3: CASSIQIRTPGWDTIYF
DNA: TGTGCCAGTAGTATTCAAATCCGGACCCCCGGCTGGGACACCATATATTTT

D: TRBD2
V: TRBV7-2
size: -
length: 16
J: TRBJ2-7
CDR3: CASSLAVASGGYEQYF
DNA: TGTGCCAGCAGCTTAGCGGTGGCTAGCGGGGGATACGAGCAGTACTTC